This T cell receptor (beta chain) was sequenced for a study of CD8 T cells in Susac syndrome. Trimming took 6 bases from V and 0 from J, leaving 20 bases between them. This CDR3 has 17 residues. From blood CD8+ and CD4+ T cells, the TCR beta chain was sequenced. Treatment-naive patients with stable or active relapsing-remitting disease were the multiple sclerosis controls. Negative isolation yielded the CD8+ and CD4+ T cells, while FACS enriched the TEMRA cells. Random-hexamer reverse transcription was applied to roughly 0.45 to 1 ug RNA. immunoSEQ multiplex PCR amplified TCR beta CDR3 across 54 Vbeta, 13 Jbeta. TCRdb used MiXCR to reprocess the immunoSEQ multiplex PCR reads, holding one entry per CDR3 protein. This sample has about 130,000 distinct CDR3 sequences; 85% to 95% occur once, and the top ten carry around 0.3%.

The chain carries TRBV12-3 or TRBV12-4 and TRBJ2-5, with D uncertain. This receptor was obtained from a human donor with multiple sclerosis. The material sequenced was CD8+ T cells from PBMCs. CDR3 nucleotides: TGTGCCAGCAGCCCCCGACACGGCCGGCTGTACCAAGAGACCCAGTACTTC. As protein: CASSPRHGRLYQETQYF.